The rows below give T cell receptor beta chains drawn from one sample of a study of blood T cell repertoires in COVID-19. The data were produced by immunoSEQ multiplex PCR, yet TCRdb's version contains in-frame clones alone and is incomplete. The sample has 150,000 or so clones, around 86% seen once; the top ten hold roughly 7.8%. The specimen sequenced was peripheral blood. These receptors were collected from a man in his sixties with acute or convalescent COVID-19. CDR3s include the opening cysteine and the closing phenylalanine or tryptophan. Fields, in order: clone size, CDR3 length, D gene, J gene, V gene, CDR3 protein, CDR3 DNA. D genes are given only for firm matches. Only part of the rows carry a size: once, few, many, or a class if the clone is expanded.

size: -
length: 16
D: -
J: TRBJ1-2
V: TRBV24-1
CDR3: CATSYRTAKSNYGYTF
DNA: TGTGCCACCAGTTATAGAACCGCTAAATCTAACTATGGCTACACCTTC

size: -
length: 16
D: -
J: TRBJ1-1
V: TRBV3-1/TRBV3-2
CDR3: CASSQGGEAVNTEAFF
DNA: TGTGCCAGCAGCCAGGGGGGGGAGGCGGTGAACACTGAAGCTTTCTTT

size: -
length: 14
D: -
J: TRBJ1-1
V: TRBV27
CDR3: CASSLGRVNTEAFF
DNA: TGTGCCAGCAGTTTGGGCAGGGTGAACACTGAAGCTTTCTTT

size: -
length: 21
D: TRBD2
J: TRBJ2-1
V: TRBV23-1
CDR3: CASSQPGLAGEYLIPINEQFF
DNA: TGCGCCAGCAGTCAACCGGGGCTAGCGGGAGAGTATCTGATTCCGATCAATGAGCAGTTCTTC

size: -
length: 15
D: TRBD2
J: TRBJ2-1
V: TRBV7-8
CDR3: CASSSLAGGGNEQFF
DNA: TGTGCCAGCAGTAGCCTAGCGGGGGGGGGCAATGAGCAGTTCTTC

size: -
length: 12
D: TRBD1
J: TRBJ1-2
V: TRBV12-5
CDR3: CASGTGHYGYTF
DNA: TGTGCTAGTGGGACAGGGCACTATGGCTACACCTTC

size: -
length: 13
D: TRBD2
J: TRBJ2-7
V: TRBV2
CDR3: CASSDGGRDEQYF
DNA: TGTGCCAGCAGTGACGGGGGGAGGGACGAGCAGTACTTC

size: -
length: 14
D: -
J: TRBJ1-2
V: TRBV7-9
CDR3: CASSKQGPQMGYTF
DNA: TGTGCCAGCAGCAAACAGGGTCCCCAAATGGGCTACACCTTC

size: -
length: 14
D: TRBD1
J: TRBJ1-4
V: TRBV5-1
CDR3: CASSLQGPYEKLFF
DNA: TGCGCCAGCAGCTTACAGGGGCCGTATGAAAAACTGTTTTTT

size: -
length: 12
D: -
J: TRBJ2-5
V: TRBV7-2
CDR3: CASSQSPDSRYF
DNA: TGTGCCAGCAGCCAGTCCCCGGACAGTCGGTACTTC

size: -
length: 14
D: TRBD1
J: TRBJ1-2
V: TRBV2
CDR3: CASRLTGGDYGYTF
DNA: TGTGCCAGCAGGTTGACAGGGGGCGACTATGGCTACACCTTC

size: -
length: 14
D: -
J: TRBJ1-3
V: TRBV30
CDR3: CAWSSSFLGNTIYF
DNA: TGTGCCTGGAGTTCCTCTTTTTTGGGAAACACCATATATTTT

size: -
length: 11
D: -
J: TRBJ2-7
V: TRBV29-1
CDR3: CSARRDYEQYF
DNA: TGCAGCGCACGGCGGGACTACGAGCAGTACTTC

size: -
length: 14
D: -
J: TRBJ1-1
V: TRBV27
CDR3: CASSPLVRSGEAFF
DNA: TGTGCCAGCAGCCCGCTAGTACGATCTGGGGAAGCTTTCTTT

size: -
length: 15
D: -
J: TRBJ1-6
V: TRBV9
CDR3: CASSVDHSRGSPLHF
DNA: TGTGCCAGCAGCGTAGACCACTCCCGCGGTTCACCCCTCCACTTT

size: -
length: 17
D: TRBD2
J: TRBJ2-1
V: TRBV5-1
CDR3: CASSFLGSGSFYNEQFF
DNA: TGCGCCAGCAGCTTCCTGGGTAGCGGGAGTTTCTACAATGAGCAGTTCTTC

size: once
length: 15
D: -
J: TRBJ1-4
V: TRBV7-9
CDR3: CASSLGSGVDEKLFF
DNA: TGTGCCAGCAGCTTAGGTTCAGGGGTGGATGAAAAACTGTTTTTT

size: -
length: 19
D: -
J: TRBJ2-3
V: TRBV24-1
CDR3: CATSDRGAPGSGSTDTQYF
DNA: TGTGCCACCAGTGATCGGGGGGCGCCGGGCTCGGGTAGCACAGATACGCAGTATTTT